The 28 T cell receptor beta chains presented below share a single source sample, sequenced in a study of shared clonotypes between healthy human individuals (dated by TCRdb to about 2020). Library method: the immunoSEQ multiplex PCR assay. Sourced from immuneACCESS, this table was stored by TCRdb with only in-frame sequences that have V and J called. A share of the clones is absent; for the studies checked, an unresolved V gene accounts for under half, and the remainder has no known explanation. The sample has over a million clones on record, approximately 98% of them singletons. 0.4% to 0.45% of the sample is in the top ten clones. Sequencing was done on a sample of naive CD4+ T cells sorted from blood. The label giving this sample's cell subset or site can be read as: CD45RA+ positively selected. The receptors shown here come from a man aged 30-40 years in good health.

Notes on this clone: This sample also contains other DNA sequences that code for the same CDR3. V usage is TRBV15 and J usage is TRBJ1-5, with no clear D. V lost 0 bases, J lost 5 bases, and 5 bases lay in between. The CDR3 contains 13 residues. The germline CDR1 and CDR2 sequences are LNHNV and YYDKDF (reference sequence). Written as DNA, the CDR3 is TGTGCCACCAGCAGAGATAGGGATCAGCCCCAGCATTTT. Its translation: CATSRDRDQPQHF.

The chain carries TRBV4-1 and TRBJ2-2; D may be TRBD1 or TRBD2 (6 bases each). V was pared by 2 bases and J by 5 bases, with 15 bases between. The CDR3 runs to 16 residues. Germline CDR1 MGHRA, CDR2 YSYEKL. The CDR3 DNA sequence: TGCGCCAGCAGCCAACTCCGGAGGGGGGTTACCGGGGAGCTGTTTTTT. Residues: CASSQLRRGVTGELFF.

Here the CDR3 reads CASSREASTDTQYF. The CDR3 coding sequence is TGTGCCAGCAGCCGGGAGGCTAGCACAGATACGCAGTATTTT. The rearrangement joins TRBV5-4 to TRBJ2-3; 7 bases fit TRBD2. Germline V CDR1 and CDR2: SGHNT, YYREEE (reference sequence). The CDR3 spans 14 residues. J was trimmed by 0 bases and V by 4 bases; bases with no gene match: 2.

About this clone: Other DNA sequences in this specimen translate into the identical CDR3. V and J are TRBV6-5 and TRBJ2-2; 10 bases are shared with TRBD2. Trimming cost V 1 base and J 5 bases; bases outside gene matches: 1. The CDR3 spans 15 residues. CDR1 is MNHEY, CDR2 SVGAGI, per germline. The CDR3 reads CASSYLLAGTGELFF. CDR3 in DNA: TGTGCCAGCAGTTACTTACTAGCGGGAACCGGGGAGCTGTTTTTT.

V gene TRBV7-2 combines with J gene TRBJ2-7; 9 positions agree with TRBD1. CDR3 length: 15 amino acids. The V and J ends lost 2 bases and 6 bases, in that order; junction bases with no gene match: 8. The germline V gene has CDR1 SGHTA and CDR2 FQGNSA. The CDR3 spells CASSLTGTGKSEQYF. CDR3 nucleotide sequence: TGTGCCAGCAGCTTAACCGGGACAGGGAAGTCCGAGCAGTACTTC.

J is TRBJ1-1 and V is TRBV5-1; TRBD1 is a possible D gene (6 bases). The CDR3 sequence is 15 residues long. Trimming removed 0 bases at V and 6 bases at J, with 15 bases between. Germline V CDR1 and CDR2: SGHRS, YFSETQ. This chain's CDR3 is CASSLAWGLVAEAFF. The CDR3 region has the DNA TGCGCCAGCAGCTTGGCCTGGGGGCTCGTCGCTGAAGCTTTCTTT.

CDR3 amino acids: CAWTRGPPEAFF. The DNA for the CDR3 is TGTGCCTGGACGAGAGGTCCGCCTGAAGCTTTCTTT. This chain links TRBV30 with TRBJ1-1; D is undetermined. The CDR3 runs 12 residues. The V and J ends lost 4 bases and 6 bases respectively, with 12 bases between them. In germline, CDR1 is GTSNPN, CDR2 SVGIG (reference sequence).

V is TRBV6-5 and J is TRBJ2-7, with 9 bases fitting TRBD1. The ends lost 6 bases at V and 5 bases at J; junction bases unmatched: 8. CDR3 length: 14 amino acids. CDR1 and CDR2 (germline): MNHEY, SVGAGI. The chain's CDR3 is CASSLGTGIDEQYF. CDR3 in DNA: TGTGCCAGCAGCCTCGGGACAGGGATCGACGAGCAGTACTTC.

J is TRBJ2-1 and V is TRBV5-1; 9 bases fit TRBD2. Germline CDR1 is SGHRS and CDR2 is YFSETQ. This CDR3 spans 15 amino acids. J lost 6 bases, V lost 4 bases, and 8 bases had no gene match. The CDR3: CASSRSLAGANEQFF. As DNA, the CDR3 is TGCGCCAGCAGCCGCTCTTTAGCGGGAGCCAATGAGCAGTTCTTC.

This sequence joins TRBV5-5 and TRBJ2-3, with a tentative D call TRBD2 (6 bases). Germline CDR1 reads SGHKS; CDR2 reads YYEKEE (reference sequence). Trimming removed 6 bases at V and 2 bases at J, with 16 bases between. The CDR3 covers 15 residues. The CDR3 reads CASKTGATATDTQYF. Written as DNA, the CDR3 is TGTGCCAGCAAAACGGGAGCTACGGCCACAGATACGCAGTATTTT.

The CDR3 bases are TGTGCCAGCAGCTTAGGGGACAGCTATGGCTACACCTTC. Amino acids: CASSLGDSYGYTF. V and J are TRBV7-9 and TRBJ1-2; 7 positions agree with TRBD1. CDR1 and CDR2 (germline): SEHNR, FQNEAQ (reference sequence). The CDR3 covers 13 residues. The junction had 0 bases not matched to a gene; V was cut back by 1 base and J by 4 bases.

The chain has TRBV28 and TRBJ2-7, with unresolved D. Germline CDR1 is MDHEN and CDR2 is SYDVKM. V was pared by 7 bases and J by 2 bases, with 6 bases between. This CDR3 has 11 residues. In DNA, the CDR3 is TGTGCCAGCAACACAGCCTACGAGCAGTACTTC. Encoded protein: CASNTAYEQYF.

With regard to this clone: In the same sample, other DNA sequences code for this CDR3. For the CDR3, the DNA is TGTGCCAGCAGCGTTTCCTCGAACACTGAAGCTTTCTTT. Protein product: CASSVSSNTEAFF. The V gene is TRBV9, the J gene TRBJ1-1; no definite D call. Germline lookup yields CDR1 SGDLS and CDR2 YYNGEE. This CDR3 region has 13 residues. V lost 2 bases to trimming and J lost 1 base, with 6 bases between them.

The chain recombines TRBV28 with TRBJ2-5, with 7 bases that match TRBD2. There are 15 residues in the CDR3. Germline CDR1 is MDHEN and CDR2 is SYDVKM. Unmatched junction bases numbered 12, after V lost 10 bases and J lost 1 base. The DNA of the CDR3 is TGTGCCACGTTACCTAGCGGAGGTCCCCAAGAGACCCAGTACTTC. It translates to CATLPSGGPQETQYF.

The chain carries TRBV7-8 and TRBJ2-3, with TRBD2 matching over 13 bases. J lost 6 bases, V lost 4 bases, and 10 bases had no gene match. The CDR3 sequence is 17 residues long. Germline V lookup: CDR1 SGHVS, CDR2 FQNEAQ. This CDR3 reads CASSYGRGTSGIDTQYF. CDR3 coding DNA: TGTGCCAGCAGCTACGGTCGGGGGACTAGCGGGATTGATACGCAGTATTTT.

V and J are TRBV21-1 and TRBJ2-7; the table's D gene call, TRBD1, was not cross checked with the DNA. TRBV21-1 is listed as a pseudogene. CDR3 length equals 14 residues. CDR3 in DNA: TGTGCCAGCAGCCTCGGACAGGGGTCATACGAGCAGTACTTC. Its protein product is CASSLGQGSYEQYF.

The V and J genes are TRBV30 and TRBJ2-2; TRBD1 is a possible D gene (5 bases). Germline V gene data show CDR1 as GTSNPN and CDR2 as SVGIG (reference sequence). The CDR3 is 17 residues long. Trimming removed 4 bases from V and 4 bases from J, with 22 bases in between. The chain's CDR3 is CAWTFNWGRAFTGELFF. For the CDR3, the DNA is TGTGCCTGGACCTTTAACTGGGGCAGGGCCTTCACCGGGGAGCTGTTTTTT.

The CDR3, as DNA: TGTGCCAGTACCCGCGCGGGCTCCTACGAGCAGTACTTC. Amino acid sequence: CASTRAGSYEQYF. This chain uses TRBV19 with TRBJ2-7; D is perhaps TRBD2 (5 bases). The germline V and J ends were trimmed by 7 bases and 0 bases, with 10 bases remaining between them. This CDR3 comprises 13 residues. Per the germline V gene, CDR1 is LNHDA and CDR2 is SQIVND (reference sequence). Full variable domain (missing parts from reference TRBV19 and TRBJ2-7): DGGITQSPKYLFRKEGQNVTLSCEQNLNHDAMYWYRQDPGQGLRLIYYSQIVNDFQKGDIAEGYSVSREKKESFPLTVTSAQKNPTAFYLCASTRAGSYEQYFGPGTRLTVT.

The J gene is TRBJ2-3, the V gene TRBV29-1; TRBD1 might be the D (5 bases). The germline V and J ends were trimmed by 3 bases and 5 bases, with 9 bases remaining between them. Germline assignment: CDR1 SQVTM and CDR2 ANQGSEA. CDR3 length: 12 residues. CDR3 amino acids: CSVDQGQDTQYF. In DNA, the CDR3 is TGCAGCGTTGATCAGGGTCAAGATACGCAGTATTTT.

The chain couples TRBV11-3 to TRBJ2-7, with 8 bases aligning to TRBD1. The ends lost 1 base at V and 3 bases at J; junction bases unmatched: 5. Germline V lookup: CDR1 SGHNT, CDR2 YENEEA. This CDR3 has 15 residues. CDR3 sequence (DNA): TGTGCCAGCAGCTTAGGGACAGGGTCAGGCTACGAGCAGTACTTC. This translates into CASSLGTGSGYEQYF.

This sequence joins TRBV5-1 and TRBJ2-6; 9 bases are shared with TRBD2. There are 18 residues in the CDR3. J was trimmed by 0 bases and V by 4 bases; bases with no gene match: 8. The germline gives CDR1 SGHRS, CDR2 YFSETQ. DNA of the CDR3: TGCGCCAGCAGCCCCCAGGCTAGCGGGATCTCTGGGGCCAACGTCCTGACTTTC. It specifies CASSPQASGISGANVLTF.

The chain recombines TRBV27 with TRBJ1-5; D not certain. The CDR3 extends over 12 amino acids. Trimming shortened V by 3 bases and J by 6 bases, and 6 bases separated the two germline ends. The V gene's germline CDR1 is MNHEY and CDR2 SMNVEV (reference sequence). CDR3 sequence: CASSFLFQPQHF. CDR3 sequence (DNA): TGTGCCAGCAGTTTCCTATTTCAGCCCCAGCATTTT.

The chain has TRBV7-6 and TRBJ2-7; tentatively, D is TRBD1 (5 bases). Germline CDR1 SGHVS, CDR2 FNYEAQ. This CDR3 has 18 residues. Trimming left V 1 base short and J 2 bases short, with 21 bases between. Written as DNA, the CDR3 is TGTGCCAGCAGCTTAGTGTCCTGGGGCGGACCCCCTCCCTACGAGCAGTACTTC. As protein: CASSLVSWGGPPPYEQYF. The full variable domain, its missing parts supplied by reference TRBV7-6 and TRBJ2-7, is GAGVSQSPRYKVTKRGQDVALRCDPISGHVSLYWYRQALGQGPEFLTYFNYEAQQDKSGLPNDRFSAERPEGSISTLTIQRTEQRDSAMYRCASSLVSWGGPPPYEQYFGPGTRLTVT.

CDR3 DNA: TGTGCCACCAGCAGACAGGTCAACTCTGGAAACACCATATATTTT. It specifies CATSRQVNSGNTIYF. The chain uses TRBV15 and TRBJ1-3; D gene uncertain. Trimming pared 2 bases from V and 0 bases from J, leaving 8 bases between. The CDR3 loop spans 15 amino acids. The V gene's germline CDR1 is LNHNV and CDR2 YYDKDF (reference sequence).

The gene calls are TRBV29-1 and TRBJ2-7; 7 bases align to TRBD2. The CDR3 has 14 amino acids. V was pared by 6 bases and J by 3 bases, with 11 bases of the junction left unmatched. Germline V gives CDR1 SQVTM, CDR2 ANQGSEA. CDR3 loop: CSVSRGGRSYEQYF. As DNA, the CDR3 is TGCAGCGTCAGCCGCGGGGGTAGGAGCTACGAGCAGTACTTC.

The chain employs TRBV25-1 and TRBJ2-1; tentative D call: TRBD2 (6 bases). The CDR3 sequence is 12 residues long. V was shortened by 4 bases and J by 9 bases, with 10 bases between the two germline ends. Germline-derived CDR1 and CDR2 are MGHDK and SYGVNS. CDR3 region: CASSGLDSEQFF. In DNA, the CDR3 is TGTGCCAGCAGTGGACTAGATTCTGAGCAGTTCTTC.

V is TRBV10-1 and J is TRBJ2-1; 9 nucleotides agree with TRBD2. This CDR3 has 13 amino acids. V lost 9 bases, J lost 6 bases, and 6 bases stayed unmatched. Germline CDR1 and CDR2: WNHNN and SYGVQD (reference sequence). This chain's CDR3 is CASIAGVPNEQFF. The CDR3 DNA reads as TGCGCCAGTATAGCGGGAGTACCCAATGAGCAGTTCTTC.

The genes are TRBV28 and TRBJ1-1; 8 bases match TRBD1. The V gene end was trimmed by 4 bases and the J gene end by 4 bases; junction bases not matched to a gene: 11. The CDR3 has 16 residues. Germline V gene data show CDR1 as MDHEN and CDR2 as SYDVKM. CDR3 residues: CASSSPFPGQATEAFF. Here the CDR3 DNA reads TGTGCCAGCAGTTCCCCCTTCCCGGGACAGGCCACTGAAGCTTTCTTT.